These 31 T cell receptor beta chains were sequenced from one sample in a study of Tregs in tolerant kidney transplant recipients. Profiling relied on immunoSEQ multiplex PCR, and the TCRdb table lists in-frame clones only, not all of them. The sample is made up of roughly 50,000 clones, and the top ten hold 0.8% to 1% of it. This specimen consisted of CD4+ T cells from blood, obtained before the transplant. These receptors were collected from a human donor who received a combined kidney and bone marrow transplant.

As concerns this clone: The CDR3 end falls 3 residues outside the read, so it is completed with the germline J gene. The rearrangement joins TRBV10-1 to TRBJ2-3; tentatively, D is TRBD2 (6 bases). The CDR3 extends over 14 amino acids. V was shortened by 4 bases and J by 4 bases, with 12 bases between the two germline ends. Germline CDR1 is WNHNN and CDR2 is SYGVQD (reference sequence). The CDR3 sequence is CASSVGGNSDTQYF. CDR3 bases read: TGCGCCAGCAGTGTGGGGGGAAACTCAGATACG.

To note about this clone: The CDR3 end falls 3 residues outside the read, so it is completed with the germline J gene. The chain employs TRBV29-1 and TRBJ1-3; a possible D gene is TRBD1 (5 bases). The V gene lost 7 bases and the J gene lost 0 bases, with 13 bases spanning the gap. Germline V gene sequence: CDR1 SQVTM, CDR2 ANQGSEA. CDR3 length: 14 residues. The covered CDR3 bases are TGCAGCGCCGAGGACACCCACTCTGGAAACACC. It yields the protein CSAEDTHSGNT. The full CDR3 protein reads CSAEDTHSGNTIYF.

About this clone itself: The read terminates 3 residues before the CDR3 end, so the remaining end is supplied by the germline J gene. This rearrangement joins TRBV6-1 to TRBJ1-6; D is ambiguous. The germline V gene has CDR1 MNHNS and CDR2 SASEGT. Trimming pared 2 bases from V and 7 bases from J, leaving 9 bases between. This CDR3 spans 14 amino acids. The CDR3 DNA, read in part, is TGTGCCAGCAGTGAAATCCGGGGAAATTCACCC. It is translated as CASSEIRGNSP. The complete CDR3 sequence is CASSEIRGNSPLHF.

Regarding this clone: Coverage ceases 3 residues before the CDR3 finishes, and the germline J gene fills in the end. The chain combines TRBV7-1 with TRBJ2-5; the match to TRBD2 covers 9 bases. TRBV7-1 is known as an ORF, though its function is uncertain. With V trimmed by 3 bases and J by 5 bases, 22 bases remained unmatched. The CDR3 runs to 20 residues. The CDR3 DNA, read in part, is TGTGCCAGCAGCTCGTGGACCTTTCAGCGGCGGGAGGGCCGGGGGGAGACC. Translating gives CASSSWTFQRREGRGET. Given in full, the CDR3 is CASSSWTFQRREGRGETQYF.

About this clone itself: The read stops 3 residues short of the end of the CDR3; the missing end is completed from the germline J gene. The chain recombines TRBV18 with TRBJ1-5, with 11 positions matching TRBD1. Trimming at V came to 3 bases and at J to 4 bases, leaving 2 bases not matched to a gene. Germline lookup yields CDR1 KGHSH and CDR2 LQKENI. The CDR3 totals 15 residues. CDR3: CASSPGTGGNQPQHF. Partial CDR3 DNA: TGTGCCAGCTCACCGGGGACAGGGGGGAATCAGCCC.

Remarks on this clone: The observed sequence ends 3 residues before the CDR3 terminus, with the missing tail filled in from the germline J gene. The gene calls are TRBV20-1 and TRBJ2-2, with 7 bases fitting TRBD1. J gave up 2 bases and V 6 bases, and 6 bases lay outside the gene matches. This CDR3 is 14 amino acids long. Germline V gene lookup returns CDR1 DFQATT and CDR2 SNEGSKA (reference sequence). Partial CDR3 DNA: TGCAGTGCCAGCCGGACAGGAAACACCGGGGAG. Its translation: CSASRTGNTGE. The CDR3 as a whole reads CSASRTGNTGELFF.

CDR3 protein: CASSPMDTSNQPQHF. CDR3 DNA (partial): TGTGCCAGCAGCCCTATGGACACTTCCAATCAGCCC. The rearrangement joins TRBV7-2 to TRBJ1-5; D may be TRBD1 (5 bases). The read falls 3 residues short of the CDR3 end, and the missing part is taken from the germline J gene. Germline V CDR1 and CDR2: SGHTA, FQGNSA. The CDR3 consists of 15 residues. V lost 5 bases and J 3 bases, leaving 14 bases between the germline ends.

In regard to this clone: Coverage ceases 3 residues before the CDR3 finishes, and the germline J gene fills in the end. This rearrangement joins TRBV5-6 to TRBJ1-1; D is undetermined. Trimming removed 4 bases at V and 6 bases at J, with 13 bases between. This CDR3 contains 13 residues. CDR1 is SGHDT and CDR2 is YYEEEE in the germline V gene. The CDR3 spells CASSLRRVAEAFF. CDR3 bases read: TGTGCCAGCAGCCTACGGCGGGTCGCTGAA.

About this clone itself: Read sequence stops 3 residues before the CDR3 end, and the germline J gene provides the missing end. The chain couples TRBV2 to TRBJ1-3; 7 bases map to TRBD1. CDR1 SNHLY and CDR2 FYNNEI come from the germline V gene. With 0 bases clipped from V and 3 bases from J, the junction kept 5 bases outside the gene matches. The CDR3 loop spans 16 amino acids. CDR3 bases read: TGTGCCAGCAGTGAAGCGCTGACAGGGCTTGGAAACACC. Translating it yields CASSEALTGLGNT. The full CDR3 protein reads CASSEALTGLGNTIYF.

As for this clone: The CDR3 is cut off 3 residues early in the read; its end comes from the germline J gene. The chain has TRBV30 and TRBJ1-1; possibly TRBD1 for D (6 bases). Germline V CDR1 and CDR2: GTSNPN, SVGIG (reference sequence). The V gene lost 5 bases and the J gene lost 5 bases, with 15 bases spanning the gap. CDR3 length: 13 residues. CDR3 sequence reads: CAWGGARGTEAFF. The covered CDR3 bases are TGTGCCTGGGGGGGGGCGCGGGGTACTGAA. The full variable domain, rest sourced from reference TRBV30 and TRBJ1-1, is SQTIHQWPATLVQPVGSPLSLECTVEGTSNPNLYWYRQAAGRGLQLLFYSVGIGQISSEVPQNLSASRPQDRQFILSSKKLLLSDSGFYLCAWGGARGTEAFFGQGTRLTVV.

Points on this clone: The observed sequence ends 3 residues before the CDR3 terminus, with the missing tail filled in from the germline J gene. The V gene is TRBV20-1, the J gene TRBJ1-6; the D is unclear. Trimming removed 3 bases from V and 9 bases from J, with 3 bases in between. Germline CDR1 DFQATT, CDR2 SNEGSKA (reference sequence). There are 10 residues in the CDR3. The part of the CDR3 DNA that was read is TGCAGTGCTAGCGGTTCACCC. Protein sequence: CSASGSP. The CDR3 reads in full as CSASGSPLHF.

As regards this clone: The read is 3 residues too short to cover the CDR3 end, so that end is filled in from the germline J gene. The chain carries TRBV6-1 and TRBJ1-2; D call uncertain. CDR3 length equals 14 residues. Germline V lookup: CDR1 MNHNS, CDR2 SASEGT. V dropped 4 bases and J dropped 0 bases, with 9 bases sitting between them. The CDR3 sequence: CASSGGKANYGYTF. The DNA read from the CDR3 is TGTGCCAGCAGTGGCGGGAAGGCTAACTATGGC.

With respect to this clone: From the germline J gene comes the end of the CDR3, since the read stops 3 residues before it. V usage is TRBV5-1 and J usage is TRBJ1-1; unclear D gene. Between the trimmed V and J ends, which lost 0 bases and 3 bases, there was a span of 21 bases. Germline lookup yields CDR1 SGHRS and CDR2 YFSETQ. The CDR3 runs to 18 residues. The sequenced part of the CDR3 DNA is TGCGCCAGCAGCTTGGTTTTAAGGTCAGAGTCCGTGGACACTGAA. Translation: CASSLVLRSESVDTE. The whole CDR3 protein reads CASSLVLRSESVDTEAFF.

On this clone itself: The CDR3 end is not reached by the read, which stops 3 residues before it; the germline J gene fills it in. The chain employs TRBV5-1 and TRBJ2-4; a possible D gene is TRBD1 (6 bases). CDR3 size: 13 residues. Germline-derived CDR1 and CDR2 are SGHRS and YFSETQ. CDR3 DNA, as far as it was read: TGCGCCAGCAGCGCCCGAGAAACAGGGTTT. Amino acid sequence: CASSARETGF. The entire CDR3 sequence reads CASSARETGFQYF.

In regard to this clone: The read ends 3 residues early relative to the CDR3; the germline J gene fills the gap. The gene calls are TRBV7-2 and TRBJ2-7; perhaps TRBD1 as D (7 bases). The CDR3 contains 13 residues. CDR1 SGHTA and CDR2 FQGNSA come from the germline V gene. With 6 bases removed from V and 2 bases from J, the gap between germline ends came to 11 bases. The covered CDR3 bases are TGTGCCAGCAGGCGGGACAGCGCCTACGAG. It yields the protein CASRRDSAYE. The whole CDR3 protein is CASRRDSAYEQYF. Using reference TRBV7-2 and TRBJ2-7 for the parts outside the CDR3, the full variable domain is GAGVSQSPSNKVTEKGKDVELRCDPISGHTALYWYRQSLGQGLEFLIYFQGNSAPDKSGLPSDRFSAERTGGSVSTLTIQRTQQEDSAVYLCASRRDSAYEQYFGPGTRLTVT.

The CDR3 loop reads CASSQSVGLAGATSTDTQYF. The sequenced CDR3 bases are TGCGCCAGCAGTCAATCCGTCGGACTAGCGGGAGCTACGAGCACAGATACG. V gene TRBV23-1 combines with J gene TRBJ2-3; 13 positions match TRBD2. The missing CDR3 end, 3 residues past where the read stops, is filled in from the germline J gene. TRBV23-1 is known as an ORF, though its function is uncertain. After removal of 0 bases from V and 0 bases from J, the junction contained 9 bases not matched to a gene. The CDR3 covers 20 residues.

CDR3 region: CARSLPTSGQGALESNQPQHF. The CDR3 bases that were read are TGTGCCAGAAGCTTGCCAACCTCGGGACAGGGGGCTCTAGAAAGCAATCAGCCC. The chain couples TRBV5-3 to TRBJ1-5; the match to TRBD1 covers 12 bases. The CDR3 is cut off 3 residues early in the read; its end comes from the germline J gene. TRBV5-3 belongs to the ORF category, with a function that is uncertain. The CDR3 consists of 21 residues. With V trimmed by 1 base and J by 1 base, 15 bases remained unmatched.

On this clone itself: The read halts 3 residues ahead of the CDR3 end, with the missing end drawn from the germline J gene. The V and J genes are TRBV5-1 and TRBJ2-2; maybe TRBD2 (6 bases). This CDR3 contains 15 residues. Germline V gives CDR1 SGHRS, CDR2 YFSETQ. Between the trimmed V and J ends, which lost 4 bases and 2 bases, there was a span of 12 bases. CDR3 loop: CASSQGTFNTGELFF. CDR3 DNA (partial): TGCGCCAGCAGCCAAGGGACTTTCAACACCGGGGAG. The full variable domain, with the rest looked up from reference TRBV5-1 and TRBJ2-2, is KAGVTQTPRYLIKTRGQQVTLSCSPISGHRSVSWYQQTPGQGLQFLFEYFSETQRNKGNFPGRFSGRQFSNSRSEMNVSTLELGDSALYLCASSQGTFNTGELFFGEGSRLTVL.

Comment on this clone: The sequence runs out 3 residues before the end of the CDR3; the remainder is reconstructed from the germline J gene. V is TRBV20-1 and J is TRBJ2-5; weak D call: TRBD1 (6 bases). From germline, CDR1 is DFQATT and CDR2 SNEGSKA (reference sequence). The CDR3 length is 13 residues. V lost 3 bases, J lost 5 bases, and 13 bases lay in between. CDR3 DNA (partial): TGCAGTGCTAGCCCAGGACAGCTGGAGACC. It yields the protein CSASPGQLET. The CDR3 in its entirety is CSASPGQLETQYF.

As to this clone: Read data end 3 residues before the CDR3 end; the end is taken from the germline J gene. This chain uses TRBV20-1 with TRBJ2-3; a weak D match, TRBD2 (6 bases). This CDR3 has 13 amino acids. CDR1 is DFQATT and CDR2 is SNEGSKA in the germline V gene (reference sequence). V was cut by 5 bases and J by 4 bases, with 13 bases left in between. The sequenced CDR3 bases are TGCAGTGCTGTACGTAGCGGAGCAGATACG. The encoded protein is CSAVRSGADT. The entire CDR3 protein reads CSAVRSGADTQYF.

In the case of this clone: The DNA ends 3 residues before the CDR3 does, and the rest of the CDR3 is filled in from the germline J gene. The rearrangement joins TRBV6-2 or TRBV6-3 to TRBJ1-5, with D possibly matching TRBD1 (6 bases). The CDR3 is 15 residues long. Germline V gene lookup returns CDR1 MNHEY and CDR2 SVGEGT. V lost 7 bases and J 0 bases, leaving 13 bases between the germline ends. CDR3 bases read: TGTGCCAGCACCCAGGGAGGGGGTAGCAATCAGCCC. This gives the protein CASTQGGGSNQP. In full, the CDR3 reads CASTQGGGSNQPQHF.

CDR3 sequence reads: CAWSVPGTGAEKLFF. CDR3 DNA (partial): TGTGCCTGGAGTGTACCTGGGACAGGGGCTGAAAAA. The chain joins TRBV30 to TRBJ1-4; 10 bases are shared with TRBD1. The CDR3 is cut off 3 residues early in the read; its end comes from the germline J gene. CDR3 length: 15 amino acids. Trimming removed 0 bases from V and 7 bases from J; junction bases left unmatched: 5. Germline lookup yields CDR1 GTSNPN and CDR2 SVGIG (reference sequence).

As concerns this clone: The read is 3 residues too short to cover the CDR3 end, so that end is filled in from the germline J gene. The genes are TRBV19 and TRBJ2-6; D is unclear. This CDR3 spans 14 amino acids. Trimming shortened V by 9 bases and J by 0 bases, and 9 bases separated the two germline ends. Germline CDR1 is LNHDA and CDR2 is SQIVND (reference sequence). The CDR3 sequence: CASLQSSGANVLTF. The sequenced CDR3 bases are TGTGCCAGCTTACAGAGCTCTGGGGCCAACGTC. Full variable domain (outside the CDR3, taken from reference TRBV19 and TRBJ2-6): DGGITQSPKYLFRKEGQNVTLSCEQNLNHDAMYWYRQDPGQGLRLIYYSQIVNDFQKGDIAEGYSVSREKKESFPLTVTSAQKNPTAFYLCASLQSSGANVLTFGAGSRLTVL.

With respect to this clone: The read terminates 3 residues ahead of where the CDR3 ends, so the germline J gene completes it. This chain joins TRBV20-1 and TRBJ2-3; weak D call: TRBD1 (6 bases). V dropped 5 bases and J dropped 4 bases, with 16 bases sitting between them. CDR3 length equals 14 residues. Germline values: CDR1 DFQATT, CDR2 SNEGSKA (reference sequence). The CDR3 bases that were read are TGCAGTGCTCTCGGGACATTGTCCCCAGATACG. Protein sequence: CSALGTLSPDT. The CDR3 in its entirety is CSALGTLSPDTQYF.

CDR3 protein: CASSLKRWGPGTEAFF. The CDR3 bases that were read are TGTGCCAGCAGCTTAAAAAGGTGGGGGCCCGGGACTGAA. The chain carries TRBV13 and TRBJ1-1; D perhaps matches TRBD1 (6 bases). The read ends 3 residues shy of where the CDR3 ends; the end is completed using the germline J gene. CDR3 length: 16 amino acids. Germline-derived CDR1 and CDR2 are PRHDT and FYEKMQ (reference sequence). Trimming left V 2 bases short and J 5 bases short, with 18 bases between. Full variable domain (rest looked up from reference TRBV13 and TRBJ1-1): AAGVIQSPRHLIKEKRETATLKCYPIPRHDTVYWYQQGPGQDPQFLISFYEKMQSDKGSIPDRFSAQQFSDYHSELNMSSLELGDSALYFCASSLKRWGPGTEAFFGQGTRLTVV.

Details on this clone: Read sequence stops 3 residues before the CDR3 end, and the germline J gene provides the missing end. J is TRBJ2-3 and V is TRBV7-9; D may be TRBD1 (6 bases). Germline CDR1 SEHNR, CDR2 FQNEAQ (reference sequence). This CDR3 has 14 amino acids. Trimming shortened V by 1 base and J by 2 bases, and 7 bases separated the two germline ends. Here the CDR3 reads CASSLEGDTDTQYF. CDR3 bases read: TGTGCCAGCAGCTTAGAGGGGGACACAGATACG.

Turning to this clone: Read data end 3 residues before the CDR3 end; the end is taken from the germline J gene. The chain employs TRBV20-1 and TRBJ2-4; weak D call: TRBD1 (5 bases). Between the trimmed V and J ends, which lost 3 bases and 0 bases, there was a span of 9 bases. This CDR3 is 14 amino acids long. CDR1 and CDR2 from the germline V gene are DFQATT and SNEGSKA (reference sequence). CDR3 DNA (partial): TGCAGTGCTAGTAAGACAGTAGCCAAAAACATT. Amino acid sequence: CSASKTVAKNI. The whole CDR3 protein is CSASKTVAKNIQYF.

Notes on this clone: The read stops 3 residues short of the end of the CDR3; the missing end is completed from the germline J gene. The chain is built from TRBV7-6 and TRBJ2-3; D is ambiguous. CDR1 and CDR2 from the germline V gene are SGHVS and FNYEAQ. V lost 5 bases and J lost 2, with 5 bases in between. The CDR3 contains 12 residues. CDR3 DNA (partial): TGTGCCAGCAGCCCTCCCACAGATACG. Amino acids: CASSPPTDT. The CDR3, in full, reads CASSPPTDTQYF.

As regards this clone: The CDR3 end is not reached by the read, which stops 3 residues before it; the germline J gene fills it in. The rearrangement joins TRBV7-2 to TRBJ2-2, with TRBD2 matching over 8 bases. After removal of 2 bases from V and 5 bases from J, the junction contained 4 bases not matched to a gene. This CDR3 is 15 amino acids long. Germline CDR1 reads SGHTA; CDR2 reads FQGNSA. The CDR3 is CASSLTGGQTGELFF. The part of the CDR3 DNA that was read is TGTGCCAGCAGCTTAACGGGGGGGCAAACCGGGGAG. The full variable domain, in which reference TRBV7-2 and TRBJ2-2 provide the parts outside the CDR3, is GAGVSQSPSNKVTEKGKDVELRCDPISGHTALYWYRQSLGQGLEFLIYFQGNSAPDKSGLPSDRFSAERTGGSVSTLTIQRTQQEDSAVYLCASSLTGGQTGELFFGEGSRLTVL.

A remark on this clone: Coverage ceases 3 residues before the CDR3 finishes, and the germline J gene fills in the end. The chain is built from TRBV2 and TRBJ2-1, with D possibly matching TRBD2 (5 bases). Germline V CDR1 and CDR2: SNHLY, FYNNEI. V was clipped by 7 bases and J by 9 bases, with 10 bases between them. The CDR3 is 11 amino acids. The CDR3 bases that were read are TGTGCCAGCATCTCAGGAGGTGAG. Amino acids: CASISGGE. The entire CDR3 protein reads CASISGGEQFF.

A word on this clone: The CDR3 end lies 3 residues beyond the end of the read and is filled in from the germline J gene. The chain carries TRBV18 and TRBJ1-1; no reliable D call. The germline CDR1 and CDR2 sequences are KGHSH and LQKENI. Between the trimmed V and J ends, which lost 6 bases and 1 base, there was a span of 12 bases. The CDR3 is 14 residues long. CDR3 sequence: CASSSGSRNTEAFF. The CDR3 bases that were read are TGTGCCAGCTCCTCGGGGTCCAGGAACACTGAA. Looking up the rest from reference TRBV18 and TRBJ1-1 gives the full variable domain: NAGVMQNPRHLVRRRGQEARLRCSPMKGHSHVYWYRQLPEEGLKFMVYLQKENIIDESGMPKERFSAEFPKEGPSILRIQQVVRGDSAAYFCASSSGSRNTEAFFGQGTRLTVV.